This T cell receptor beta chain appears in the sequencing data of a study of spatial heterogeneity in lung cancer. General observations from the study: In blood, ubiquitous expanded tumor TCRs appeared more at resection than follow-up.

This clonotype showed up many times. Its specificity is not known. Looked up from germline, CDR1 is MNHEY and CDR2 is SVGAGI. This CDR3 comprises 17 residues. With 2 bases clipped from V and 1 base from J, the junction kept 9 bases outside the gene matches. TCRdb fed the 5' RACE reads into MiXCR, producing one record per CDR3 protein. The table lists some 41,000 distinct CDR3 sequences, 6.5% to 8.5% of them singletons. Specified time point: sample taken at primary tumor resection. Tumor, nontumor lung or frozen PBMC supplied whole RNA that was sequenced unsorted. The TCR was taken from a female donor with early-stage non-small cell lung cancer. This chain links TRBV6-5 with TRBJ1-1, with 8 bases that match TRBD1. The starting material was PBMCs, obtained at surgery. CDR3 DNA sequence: TGTGCCAGCAGTTACACTGGACAGGGTAGGAGGAACACTGAAGCTTTCTTT. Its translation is CASSYTGQGRRNTEAFF.